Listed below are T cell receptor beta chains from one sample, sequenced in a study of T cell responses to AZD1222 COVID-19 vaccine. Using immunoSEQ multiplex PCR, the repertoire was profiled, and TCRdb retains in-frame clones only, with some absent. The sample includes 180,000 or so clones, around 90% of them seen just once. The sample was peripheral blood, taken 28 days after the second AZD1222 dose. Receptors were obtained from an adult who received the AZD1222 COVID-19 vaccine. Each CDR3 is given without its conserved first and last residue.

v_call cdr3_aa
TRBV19 ASSASDSSGANVLT
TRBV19 ASRPPPHRSSYEQY
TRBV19 ASSRMGRDQETQY
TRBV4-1 ASSQGRARGYTEAF
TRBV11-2 ASSLGQGYYEQY
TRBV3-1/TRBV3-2 ASSQASDAGLEQF
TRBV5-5 ASSFQTGLANYGYT
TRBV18 ASSPGGNRDTEAF
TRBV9 ASSAFQKSEGANTEAF
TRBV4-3 ASSQGSGPSTEAF